The 27 T cell receptor beta chains in this list originate from one sample, sequenced in a study of radiotherapy plus CTLA-4 blockade in lung cancer. Using immunoSEQ multiplex PCR, the repertoire was profiled, and TCRdb retains in-frame clones only, with some absent. The repertoire has about 80,000 clones, roughly 79% of them found once; the top ten carry roughly 23%. The specimen comprised peripheral blood, sampled from a patient treated with radiotherapy plus ipilimumab. Receptors originate from a human donor with non-small cell lung cancer whose response to radiotherapy plus ipilimumab could not be evaluated. Some clones in this sample may be carry-over from other donors' samples.

V gene TRBV6-5 combines with J gene TRBJ2-1, with 8 nucleotides matching TRBD1. Trimming cost V 2 bases and J 8 bases; bases outside gene matches: 5. Looked up from germline, CDR1 is MNHEY and CDR2 is SVGAGI. The CDR3 length is 14 residues. The CDR3 spells CASSYIAGGHEQFF. For the CDR3, the DNA is TGTGCCAGCAGTTACATCGCAGGGGGCCATGAGCAGTTCTTC.

CDR3 DNA sequence: TGCGCCAGCAGCTTGTCTGTCTCGCTAAGGAGAGAGACCCAGTACTTC. Protein product: CASSLSVSLRRETQYF. The chain carries TRBV5-1 and TRBJ2-5; D uncertain. V lost 1 base and J lost 4, with 17 bases in between. The CDR3 sequence is 16 residues long. Germline V gene data show CDR1 as SGHRS and CDR2 as YFSETQ.

The chain links TRBV5-1 to TRBJ2-6, with 9 nucleotides matching TRBD2. Germline V gives CDR1 SGHRS, CDR2 YFSETQ. Trimming cost V 6 bases and J 2 bases; bases outside gene matches: 3. The CDR3 has 15 amino acids. The CDR3 DNA follows: TGCGCCAGCATGTTAGCGGGAGCTGGGGCCAACGTCCTGACTTTC. This sequence encodes CASMLAGAGANVLTF.

Note on this clone: Germline and junction disagree at one end, which may indicate a read error. Within the sample, other DNA sequences also encode this same CDR3. The chain recombines TRBV18 with TRBJ1-6, with 10 nucleotides matching TRBD1. The CDR3 runs to 15 residues. The germline CDR1 and CDR2 sequences are KGHSH and LQKENI. The CDR3 bases are TGTGCCAGCCGTGACAGGGGGCTTTATAATTCCCCCCTCCACTTT. It codes for CASRDRGLYNSPLHF.

The V call is TRBV20-1, the J call TRBJ1-1, with a weak D call TRBD1 (5 bases). Trimming pared 6 bases from V and 9 bases from J, leaving 11 bases between. The CDR3 is made up of 10 amino acids. Germline lookup yields CDR1 DFQATT and CDR2 SNEGSKA (reference sequence). Written as DNA, the CDR3 is TGCAGTGCAAGGGACTTGCAAGCTTTCTTT. Protein sequence: CSARDLQAFF.

The chain has TRBV7-9 and TRBJ1-5, with a weak D call TRBD1 (5 bases). Trimming left V 1 base short and J 2 bases short, with 6 bases between. The CDR3 has 14 residues. Germline CDR1 is SEHNR and CDR2 is FQNEAQ (reference sequence). In nucleotides, the CDR3 is TGTGCCAGCAGCTTAGGGGGGGGCAATCAGCCCCAGCATTTT. Encoded protein: CASSLGGGNQPQHF.

The V gene is TRBV4-1, the J gene TRBJ2-7, with a weak D call TRBD1 (5 bases). Germline values: CDR1 MGHRA, CDR2 YSYEKL. The CDR3 sequence is 16 residues long. The germline V and J ends were trimmed by 0 bases and 6 bases, with 18 bases remaining between them. The CDR3 loop is CASSQDIMQGRSEQYF. As DNA, the CDR3 is TGCGCCAGCAGCCAAGATATTATGCAGGGCAGGAGCGAGCAGTACTTC.

This rearrangement joins TRBV7-2 to TRBJ1-5; D might be TRBD1 (6 bases). V shed 4 bases and J shed 2 bases, with 12 bases lying between them. The length of the CDR3 is 15 residues. CDR1 is SGHTA and CDR2 is FQGNSA in the germline V gene. CDR3 protein: CASSSTGSGNQPQHF. CDR3 DNA sequence: TGTGCCAGCAGCTCGACAGGATCCGGCAATCAGCCCCAGCATTTT.

The chain combines TRBV7-2 with TRBJ2-3; no clear D gene. There are 13 residues in the CDR3. Trimming took 1 base from V and 4 from J, leaving 6 bases between them. Germline V CDR1 and CDR2: SGHTA, FQGNSA. The CDR3 DNA is TGTGCCAGCAGCTTAGGCGGCGCAGATACGCAGTATTTT. It codes for CASSLGGADTQYF.

The rearrangement uses TRBV9 and TRBJ1-3; D not certain. The germline CDR1 and CDR2 sequences are SGDLS and YYNGEE. V dropped 0 bases and J dropped 7 bases, with 5 bases sitting between them. The CDR3 extends over 12 amino acids. DNA for the CDR3: TGTGCCAGCAGCGTAGAGAGGAACACCATATATTTT. Its protein is CASSVERNTIYF.

The J gene is TRBJ1-4, the V gene TRBV5-1; 8 nucleotides match TRBD1. Per germline, CDR1 SGHRS and CDR2 YFSETQ. The CDR3 sequence is 16 residues long. The ends lost 4 bases at V and 1 base at J; junction bases unmatched: 6. CDR3 residues: CASSKGQVETNEKLFF. The CDR3 coding sequence is TGCGCCAGCAGCAAGGGACAGGTAGAAACTAATGAAAAACTGTTTTTT.

The J gene is TRBJ1-2, the V gene TRBV9; D unresolved. V lost 4 bases and J lost 2, with 9 bases in between. The CDR3 length is 13 residues. Germline V lookup: CDR1 SGDLS, CDR2 YYNGEE. In DNA form, the CDR3 reads TGTGCCAGCAGCCTAACTTCAAACTATGGCTACACCTTC. The encoded protein is CASSLTSNYGYTF. Complete variable domain (other parts from reference TRBV9 and TRBJ1-2): DSGVTQTPKHLITATGQRVTLRCSPRSGDLSVYWYQQSLDQGLQFLIQYYNGEERAKGNILERFSAQQFPDLHSELNLSSLELGDSALYFCASSLTSNYGYTFGSGTRLTVV.

The rearrangement uses TRBV27 and TRBJ2-1; TRBD2 aligns across 8 bases. This CDR3 is 16 amino acids long. The V gene's germline CDR1 is MNHEY and CDR2 SMNVEV (reference sequence). The V segment lost 6 bases and the J segment 4 bases; nucleotides outside the gene matches: 11. CDR3 DNA: TGTGCCAGCAGCAATCTCGGGGGGGCCGATTACAATGAGCAGTTCTTC. It yields the protein CASSNLGGADYNEQFF.

This clone was recorded only once. The chain uses TRBV27 and TRBJ1-1; possible D gene TRBD1, 5 bases. The germline CDR1 and CDR2 sequences are MNHEY and SMNVEV (reference sequence). V was clipped by 5 bases and J by 6 bases, with 13 bases between them. CDR3 size: 13 residues. CDR3 DNA: TGTGCCAGCAGTCTTAGACAGAAGGCTGAAGCTTTCTTT. This sequence encodes CASSLRQKAEAFF.

The chain is built from TRBV5-1 and TRBJ1-3; D ambiguous. Looked up from germline, CDR1 is SGHRS and CDR2 is YFSETQ. CDR3 length: 13 residues. The V end was cut by 4 bases, the J end by 0 bases, with 5 bases between. The CDR3, as DNA: TGCGCCAGCAGCCAGTTCTCTGGAAACACCATATATTTT. This encodes CASSQFSGNTIYF.

The rearrangement uses TRBV29-1 and TRBJ2-1; D is perhaps TRBD2 (5 bases). Germline V gene sequence: CDR1 SQVTM, CDR2 ANQGSEA. Trimming took off 6 bases at V and 6 bases at J, with 21 bases between the two ends. The CDR3 is 15 amino acids. The CDR3 loop reads CSVPNGIPGSNEQFF. CDR3 nucleotides: TGCAGCGTCCCCAACGGGATACCCGGGTCCAATGAGCAGTTCTTC.

This clone appeared a few times. CDR3 nucleotide sequence: TGTGCCAGCAGTTTATTGCTGGGACAGAACTACAATGAGCAGTTCTTC. Residues: CASSLLLGQNYNEQFF. The chain has TRBV27 and TRBJ2-1; 7 bases match TRBD1. J lost 3 bases, V lost 1 base, and 6 bases had no gene match. Looked up from germline, CDR1 is MNHEY and CDR2 is SMNVEV (reference sequence). This CDR3 region has 16 residues.

The chain carries TRBV9 and TRBJ2-1; TRBD2 agrees at 11 bases. The J segment lost 0 bases and the V segment lost 5 bases, leaving 7 bases of the junction unmatched. In germline, CDR1 is SGDLS, CDR2 YYNGEE. The length of the CDR3 is 17 residues. CDR3 in DNA: TGTGCCAGCAGGTCTCTAGCGGGGGGAAGCTCCTACAATGAGCAGTTCTTC. This encodes CASRSLAGGSSYNEQFF.

The chain recombines TRBV7-2 with TRBJ2-3; 9 nucleotides agree with TRBD1. Per germline, CDR1 SGHTA and CDR2 FQGNSA. V trimming: 5 bases; J trimming: 4 bases; junction bases outside the gene matches: 7. The CDR3 loop spans 15 amino acids. The CDR3: CASSIGTGWADTQYF. DNA of the CDR3: TGTGCCAGCAGCATCGGGACAGGGTGGGCAGATACGCAGTATTTT.

This sequence joins TRBV2 and TRBJ1-6; tentative D call: TRBD1 (6 bases). Germline values: CDR1 SNHLY, CDR2 FYNNEI. With 6 bases removed from V and 3 bases from J, the gap between germline ends came to 15 bases. The length of the CDR3 is 16 residues. DNA of the CDR3: TGTGCCAGCAGCGGCTCCAGGGGCGTCTATAATTCACCCCTCCACTTT. It translates to CASSGSRGVYNSPLHF.

V usage is TRBV4-2 and J usage is TRBJ1-6; 7 bases agree with TRBD1. This CDR3 is built from 18 residues. V was clipped by 2 bases and J by 3 bases; unmatched bases: 10. The germline gives CDR1 LGHNA, CDR2 YNFKEQ. In DNA, the CDR3 is TGTGCCAGCAGCCAAACATCGACAGGGATTGGCTATAATTCACCCCTCCACTTT. Its translation: CASSQTSTGIGYNSPLHF.

This clone was recorded a few times. V usage is TRBV5-1 and J usage is TRBJ2-1; perhaps TRBD1 as D (5 bases). There are 15 residues in the CDR3. The germline gives CDR1 SGHRS, CDR2 YFSETQ. V lost 0 bases to trimming and J lost 3 bases, with 10 bases between them. This CDR3 is CASSLAGPYYNEQFF. CDR3 sequence (DNA): TGCGCCAGCAGCTTGGCAGGGCCGTACTACAATGAGCAGTTCTTC.

Here the CDR3 reads CASSLYGGISNQPQHF. The DNA of the CDR3 is TGTGCCAGCAGTTTATACGGAGGGATCAGCAATCAGCCCCAGCATTTT. The V call is TRBV28, the J call TRBJ1-5; D not resolved. Germline assignment: CDR1 MDHEN and CDR2 SYDVKM. Trimming removed 1 base at V and 1 base at J, with 11 bases between. CDR3 size: 16 residues.

The chain is built from TRBV4-1 and TRBJ1-1; a weak D match, TRBD1 (6 bases). This CDR3 is built from 14 residues. Germline V CDR1 and CDR2: MGHRA, YSYEKL. V was clipped by 5 bases and J by 1 base, with 11 bases between them. DNA for the CDR3: TGCGCCAGCAGCACAGGACAGCCGAACACTGAAGCTTTCTTT. This encodes CASSTGQPNTEAFF.

This sequence joins TRBV4-1 and TRBJ1-3; 10 positions match TRBD1. The J segment lost 9 bases and the V segment lost 2 bases, leaving 7 bases of the junction unmatched. The CDR3 consists of 15 residues. Germline V gene lookup returns CDR1 MGHRA and CDR2 YSYEKL. The CDR3 coding sequence is TGCGCCAGCAGCCAATTCCGGACAGGGGGGGGCACCATATATTTT. Encoded protein: CASSQFRTGGGTIYF.

The CDR3 nucleotides read TGTGCCAGCAGTTTGGGGACAGGGAACACTGAAGCTTTCTTT. Amino acid sequence: CASSLGTGNTEAFF. V gene TRBV28 combines with J gene TRBJ1-1; TRBD1 matches 8 bases. The CDR3 has 14 residues. The germline CDR1 and CDR2 sequences are MDHEN and SYDVKM. J was trimmed by 1 base and V by 3 bases; bases with no gene match: 1.

Only one count was recorded for this clone. The same CDR3 arises from other DNA sequences in this sample as well. This chain connects TRBV5-1 to TRBJ2-1; 7 bases map to TRBD1. Germline CDR1 reads SGHRS; CDR2 reads YFSETQ. V gave up 0 bases and J gave up 4 bases; unmatched junction bases: 1. The CDR3 contains 14 residues. DNA of the CDR3: TGCGCCAGCAGCTTGGGGACAGGTTACAATGAGCAGTTCTTC. This sequence encodes CASSLGTGYNEQFF.